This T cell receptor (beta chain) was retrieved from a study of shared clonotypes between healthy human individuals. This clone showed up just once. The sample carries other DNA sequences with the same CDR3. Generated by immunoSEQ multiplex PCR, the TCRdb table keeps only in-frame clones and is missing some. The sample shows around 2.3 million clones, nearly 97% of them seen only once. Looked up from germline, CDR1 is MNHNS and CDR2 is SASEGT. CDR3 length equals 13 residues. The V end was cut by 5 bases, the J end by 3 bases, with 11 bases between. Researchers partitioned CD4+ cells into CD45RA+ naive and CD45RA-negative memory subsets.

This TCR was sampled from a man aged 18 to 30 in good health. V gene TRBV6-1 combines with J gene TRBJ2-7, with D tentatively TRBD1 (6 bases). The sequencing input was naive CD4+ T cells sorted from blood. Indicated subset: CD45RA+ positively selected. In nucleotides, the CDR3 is TGTGCCAGCAGTTTCGGACAGCACTACGAGCAGTACTTC. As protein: CASSFGQHYEQYF.